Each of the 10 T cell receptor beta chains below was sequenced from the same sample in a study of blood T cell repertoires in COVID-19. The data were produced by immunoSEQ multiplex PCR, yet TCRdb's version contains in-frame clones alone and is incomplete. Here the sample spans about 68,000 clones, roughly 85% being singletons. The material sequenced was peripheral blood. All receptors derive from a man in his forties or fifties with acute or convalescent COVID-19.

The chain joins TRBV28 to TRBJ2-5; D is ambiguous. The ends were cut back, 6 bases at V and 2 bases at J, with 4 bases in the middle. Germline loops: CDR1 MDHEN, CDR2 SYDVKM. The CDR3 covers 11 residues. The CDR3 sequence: CASRQQETQYF. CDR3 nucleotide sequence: TGTGCCAGCAGACAGCAAGAGACCCAGTACTTC.

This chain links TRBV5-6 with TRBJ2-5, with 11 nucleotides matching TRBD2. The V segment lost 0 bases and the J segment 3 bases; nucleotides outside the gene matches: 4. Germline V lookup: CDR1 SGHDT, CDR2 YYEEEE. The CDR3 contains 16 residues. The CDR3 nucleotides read TGTGCCAGCAGCTTGGTAGCGGGGGGGTTCAAAGAGACCCAGTACTTC. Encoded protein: CASSLVAGGFKETQYF.

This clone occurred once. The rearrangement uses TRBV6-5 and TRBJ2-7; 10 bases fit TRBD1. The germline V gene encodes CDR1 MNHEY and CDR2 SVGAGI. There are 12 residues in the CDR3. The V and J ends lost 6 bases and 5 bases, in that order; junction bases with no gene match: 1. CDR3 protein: CASRGQGNEQYF. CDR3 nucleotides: TGTGCCAGCAGGGGACAGGGGAACGAGCAGTACTTC.

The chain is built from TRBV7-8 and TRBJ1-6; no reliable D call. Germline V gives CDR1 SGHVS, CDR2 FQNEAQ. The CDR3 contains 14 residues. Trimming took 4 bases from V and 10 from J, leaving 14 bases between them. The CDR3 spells CASSSRREGSPLHF. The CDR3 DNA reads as TGTGCCAGCAGCTCCCGGCGGGAAGGGTCACCCCTCCACTTT.

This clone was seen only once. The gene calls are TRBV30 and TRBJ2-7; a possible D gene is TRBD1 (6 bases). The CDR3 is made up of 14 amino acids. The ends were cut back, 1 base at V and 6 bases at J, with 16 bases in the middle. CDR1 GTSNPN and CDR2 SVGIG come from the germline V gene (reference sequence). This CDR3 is CAWSGPPTGLEQYF. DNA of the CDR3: TGTGCCTGGAGTGGCCCCCCGACAGGTCTCGAGCAGTACTTC.

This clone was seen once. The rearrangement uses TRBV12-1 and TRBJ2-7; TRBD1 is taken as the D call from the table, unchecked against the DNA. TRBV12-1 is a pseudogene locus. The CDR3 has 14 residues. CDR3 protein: CASSSTTVTYEQYV. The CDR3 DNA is TGTGCCAGCAGCTCCACGACAGTTACCTACGAGCAGTACGTC.

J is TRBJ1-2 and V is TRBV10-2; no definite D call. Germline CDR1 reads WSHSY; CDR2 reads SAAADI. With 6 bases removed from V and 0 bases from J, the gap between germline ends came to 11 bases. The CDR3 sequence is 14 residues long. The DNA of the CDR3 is TGCGCCAGCAGCCCCTCCGGGTCTAACTATGGCTACACCTTC. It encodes CASSPSGSNYGYTF.

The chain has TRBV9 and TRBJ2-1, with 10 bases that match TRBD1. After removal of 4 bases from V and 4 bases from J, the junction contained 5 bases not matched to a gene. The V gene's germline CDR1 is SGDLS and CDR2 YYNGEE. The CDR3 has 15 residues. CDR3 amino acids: CASSLGTGDYNEQFF. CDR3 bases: TGTGCCAGCAGCCTAGGGACAGGGGATTACAATGAGCAGTTCTTC.

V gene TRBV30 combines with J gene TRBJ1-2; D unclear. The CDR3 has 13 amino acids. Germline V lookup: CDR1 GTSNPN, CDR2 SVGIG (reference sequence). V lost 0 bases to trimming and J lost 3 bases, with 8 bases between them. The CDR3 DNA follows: TGTGCCTGGAGTGTTGAGAGCGACTATGGCTACACCTTC. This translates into CAWSVESDYGYTF.

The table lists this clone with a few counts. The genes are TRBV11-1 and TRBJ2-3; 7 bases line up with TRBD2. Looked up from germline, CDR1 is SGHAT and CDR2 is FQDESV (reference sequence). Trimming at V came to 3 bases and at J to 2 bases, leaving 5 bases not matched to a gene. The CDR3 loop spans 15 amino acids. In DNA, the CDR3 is TGTGCCAGCAGCTTGGCGGGGGAGTCCACAGATACGCAGTATTTT. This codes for CASSLAGESTDTQYF.